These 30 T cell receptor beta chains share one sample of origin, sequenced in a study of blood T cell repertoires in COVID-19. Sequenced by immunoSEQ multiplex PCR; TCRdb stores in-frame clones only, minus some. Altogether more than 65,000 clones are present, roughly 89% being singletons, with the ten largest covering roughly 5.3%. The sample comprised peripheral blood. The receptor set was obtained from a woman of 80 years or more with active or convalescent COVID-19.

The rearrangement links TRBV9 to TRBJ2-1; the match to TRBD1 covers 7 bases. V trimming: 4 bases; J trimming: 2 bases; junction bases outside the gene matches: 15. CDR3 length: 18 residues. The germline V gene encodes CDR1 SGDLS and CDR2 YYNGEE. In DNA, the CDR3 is TGTGCCAGCAGCCTGTCTTTGAGGGGGCTATCGACCTACAATGAGCAGTTCTTC. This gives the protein CASSLSLRGLSTYNEQFF.

The CDR3 DNA is TGTGCCAGCTCACCTTCGCTAGCGGGACTTAATGAGCAGTTCTTC. Translated, it gives CASSPSLAGLNEQFF. The chain employs TRBV18 and TRBJ2-1, with 9 bases matching TRBD2. Trimming took 3 bases from V and 7 from J; bases not matched to a gene: 7. The CDR3 totals 15 residues. The germline V gene has CDR1 KGHSH and CDR2 LQKENI.

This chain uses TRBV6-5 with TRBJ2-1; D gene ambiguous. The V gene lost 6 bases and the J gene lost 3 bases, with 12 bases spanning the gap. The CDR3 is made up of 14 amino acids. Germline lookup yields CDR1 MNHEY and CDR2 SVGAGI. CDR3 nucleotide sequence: TGTGCCAGCAGCCCCCTCAACAGCTACAATGAGCAGTTCTTC. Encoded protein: CASSPLNSYNEQFF.

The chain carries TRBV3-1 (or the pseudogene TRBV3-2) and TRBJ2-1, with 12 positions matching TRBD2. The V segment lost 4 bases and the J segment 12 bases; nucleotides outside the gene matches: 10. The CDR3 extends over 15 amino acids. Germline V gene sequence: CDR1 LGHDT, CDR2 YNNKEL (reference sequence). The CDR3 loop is CASSPGTSGLRGQFF. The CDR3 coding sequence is TGTGCCAGCAGCCCCGGGACTAGCGGGTTGCGGGGGCAGTTCTTC.

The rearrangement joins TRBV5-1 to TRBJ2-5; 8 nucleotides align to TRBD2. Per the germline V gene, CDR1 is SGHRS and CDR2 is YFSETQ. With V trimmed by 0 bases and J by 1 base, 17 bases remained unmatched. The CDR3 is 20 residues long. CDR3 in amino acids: CASSLGRGARISLPQETQYF. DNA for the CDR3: TGCGCCAGCAGCTTGGGGCGGGGGGCGCGTATCTCGCTCCCCCAAGAGACCCAGTACTTC.

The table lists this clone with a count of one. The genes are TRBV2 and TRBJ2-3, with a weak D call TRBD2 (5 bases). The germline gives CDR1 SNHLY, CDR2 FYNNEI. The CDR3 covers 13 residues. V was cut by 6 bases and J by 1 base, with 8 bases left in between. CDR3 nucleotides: TGTGCCAGCAGGGCCGGGGGCACAGATACGCAGTATTTT. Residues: CASRAGGTDTQYF.

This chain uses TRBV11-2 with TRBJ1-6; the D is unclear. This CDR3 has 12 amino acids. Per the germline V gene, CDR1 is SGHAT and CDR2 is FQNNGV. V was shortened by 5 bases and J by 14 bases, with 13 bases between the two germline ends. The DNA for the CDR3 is TGTGCCAGCAGCCTTTCCACCCAGTCCCTCCACTTT. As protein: CASSLSTQSLHF.

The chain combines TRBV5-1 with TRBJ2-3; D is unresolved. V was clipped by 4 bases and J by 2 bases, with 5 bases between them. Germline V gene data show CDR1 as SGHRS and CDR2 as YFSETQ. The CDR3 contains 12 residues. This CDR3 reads CASSENTDTQYF. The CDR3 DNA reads TGCGCCAGCAGCGAGAACACAGATACGCAGTATTTT.

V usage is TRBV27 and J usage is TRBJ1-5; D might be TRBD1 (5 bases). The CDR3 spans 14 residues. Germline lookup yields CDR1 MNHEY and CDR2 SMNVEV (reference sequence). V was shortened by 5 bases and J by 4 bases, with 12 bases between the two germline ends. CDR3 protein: CASSRLSGNQPQHF. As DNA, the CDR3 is TGTGCCAGCAGTCGACTCTCAGGGAATCAGCCCCAGCATTTT.

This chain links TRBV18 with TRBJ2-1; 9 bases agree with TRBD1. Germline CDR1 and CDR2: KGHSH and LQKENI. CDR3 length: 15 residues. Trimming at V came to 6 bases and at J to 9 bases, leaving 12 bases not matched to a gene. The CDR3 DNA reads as TGTGCCAGCTCGCCGGGACAGGGATCGCTCGGTGAGCAGTTCTTC. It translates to CASSPGQGSLGEQFF.

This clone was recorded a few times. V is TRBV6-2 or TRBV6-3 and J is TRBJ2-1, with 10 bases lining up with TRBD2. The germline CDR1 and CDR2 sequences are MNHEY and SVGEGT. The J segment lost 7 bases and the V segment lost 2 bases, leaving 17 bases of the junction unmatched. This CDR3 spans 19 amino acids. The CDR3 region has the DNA TGTGCCAGCAGTTACGTTTTCGCTAGCGGGGGACCGAGGGGGAATGAGCAGTTCTTC. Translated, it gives CASSYVFASGGPRGNEQFF.

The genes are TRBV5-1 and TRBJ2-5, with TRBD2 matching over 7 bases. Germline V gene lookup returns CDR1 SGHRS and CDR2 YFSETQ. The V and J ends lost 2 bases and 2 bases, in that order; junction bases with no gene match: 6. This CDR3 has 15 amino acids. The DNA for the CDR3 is TGCGCCAGCAGCTTTGGAGGAGCGGGGCAAGAGACCCAGTACTTC. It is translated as CASSFGGAGQETQYF.

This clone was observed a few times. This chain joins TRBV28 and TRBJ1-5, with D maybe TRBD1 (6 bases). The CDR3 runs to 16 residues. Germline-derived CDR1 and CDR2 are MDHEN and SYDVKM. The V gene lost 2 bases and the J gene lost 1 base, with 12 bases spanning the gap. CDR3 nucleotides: TGTGCCAGCAGTTTAAGTACAGGGTGGAGCAATCAGCCCCAGCATTTT. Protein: CASSLSTGWSNQPQHF. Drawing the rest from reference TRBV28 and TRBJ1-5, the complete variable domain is DVKVTQSSRYLVKRTGEKVFLECVQDMDHENMFWYRQDPGLGLRLIYFSYDVKMKEKGDIPEGYSVSREKKERFSLILESASTNQTSMYLCASSLSTGWSNQPQHFGDGTRLSIL.

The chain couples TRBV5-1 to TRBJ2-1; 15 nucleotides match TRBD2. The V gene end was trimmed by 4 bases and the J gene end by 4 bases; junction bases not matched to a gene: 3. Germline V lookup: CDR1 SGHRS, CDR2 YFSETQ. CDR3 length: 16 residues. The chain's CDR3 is CASSRTSGRVYNEQFF. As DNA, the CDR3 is TGCGCCAGCAGCCGGACTAGCGGGAGGGTTTACAATGAGCAGTTCTTC.

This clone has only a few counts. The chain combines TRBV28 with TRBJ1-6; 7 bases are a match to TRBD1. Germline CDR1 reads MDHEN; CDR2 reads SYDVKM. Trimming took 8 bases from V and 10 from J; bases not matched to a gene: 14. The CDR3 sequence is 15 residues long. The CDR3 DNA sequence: TGTGCCAGCCGTTCAGCGACAGGGATCTACTCACCCCTCCACTTT. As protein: CASRSATGIYSPLHF.

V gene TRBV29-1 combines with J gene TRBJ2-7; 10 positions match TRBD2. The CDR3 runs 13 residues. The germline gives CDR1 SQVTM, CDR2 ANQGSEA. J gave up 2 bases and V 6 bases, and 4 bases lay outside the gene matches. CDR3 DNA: TGCAGCGTCGTAGCGGGAGGCGCCTACGAGCAGTACTTC. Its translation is CSVVAGGAYEQYF.

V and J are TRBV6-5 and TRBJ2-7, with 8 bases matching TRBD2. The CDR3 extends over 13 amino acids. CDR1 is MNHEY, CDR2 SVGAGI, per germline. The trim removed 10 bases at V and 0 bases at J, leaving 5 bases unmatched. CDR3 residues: CAIGGGSSYEQYF. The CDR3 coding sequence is TGTGCCATCGGGGGGGGGAGCTCCTACGAGCAGTACTTC.

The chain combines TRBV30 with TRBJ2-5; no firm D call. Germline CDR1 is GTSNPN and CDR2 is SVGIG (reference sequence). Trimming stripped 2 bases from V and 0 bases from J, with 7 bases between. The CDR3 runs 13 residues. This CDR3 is CAWSRSYQETQYF. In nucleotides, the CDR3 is TGTGCCTGGAGTCGGTCGTACCAAGAGACCCAGTACTTC.

CDR3 in DNA: TGTGCCAGCAGTGGGCCCCTAGCGGGGGGGCCGTTGAGCGAGCAGTTCTTC. This translates into CASSGPLAGGPLSEQFF. The genes are TRBV6-1 and TRBJ2-1, with 12 nucleotides matching TRBD2. This CDR3 spans 17 amino acids. The junction had 14 bases not matched to a gene; V was cut back by 4 bases and J by 10 bases. The germline V gene has CDR1 MNHNS and CDR2 SASEGT.

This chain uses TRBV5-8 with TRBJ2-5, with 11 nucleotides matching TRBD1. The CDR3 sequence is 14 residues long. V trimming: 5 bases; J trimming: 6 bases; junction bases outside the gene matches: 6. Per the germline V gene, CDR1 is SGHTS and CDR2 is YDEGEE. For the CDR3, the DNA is TGTGCCAGCAGGATCGGACAGGGGGCGAAGACCCAGTACTTC. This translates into CASRIGQGAKTQYF.

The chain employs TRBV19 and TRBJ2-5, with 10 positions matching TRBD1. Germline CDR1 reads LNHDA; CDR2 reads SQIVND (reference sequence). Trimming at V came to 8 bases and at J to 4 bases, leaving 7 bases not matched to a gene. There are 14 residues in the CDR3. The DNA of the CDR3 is TGTGCCAGTGGTGACAGGGGGCGCGGAGAGACCCAGTACTTC. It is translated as CASGDRGRGETQYF.

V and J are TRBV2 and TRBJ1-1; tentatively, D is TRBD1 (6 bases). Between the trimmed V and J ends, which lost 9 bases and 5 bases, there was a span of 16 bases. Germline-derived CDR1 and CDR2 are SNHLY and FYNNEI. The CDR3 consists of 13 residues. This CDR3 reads CARSRLRGTEAFF. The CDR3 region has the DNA TGTGCCAGGTCACGCCTCAGGGGAACTGAAGCTTTCTTT.

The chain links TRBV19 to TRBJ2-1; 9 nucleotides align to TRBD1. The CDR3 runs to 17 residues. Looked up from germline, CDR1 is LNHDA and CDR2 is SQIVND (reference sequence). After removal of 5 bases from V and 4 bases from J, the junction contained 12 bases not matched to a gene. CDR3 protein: CASSGREDRGRYNEQFF. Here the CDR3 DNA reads TGTGCCAGTAGTGGACGGGAGGACAGGGGAAGGTACAATGAGCAGTTCTTC.

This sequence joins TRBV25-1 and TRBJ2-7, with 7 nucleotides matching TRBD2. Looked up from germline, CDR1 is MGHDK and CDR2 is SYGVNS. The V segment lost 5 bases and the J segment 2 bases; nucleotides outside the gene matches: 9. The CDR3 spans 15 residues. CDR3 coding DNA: TGTGCCAGCAGTCCCGGGCGGGGGAGGCCCTACGAGCAGTACTTC. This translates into CASSPGRGRPYEQYF.

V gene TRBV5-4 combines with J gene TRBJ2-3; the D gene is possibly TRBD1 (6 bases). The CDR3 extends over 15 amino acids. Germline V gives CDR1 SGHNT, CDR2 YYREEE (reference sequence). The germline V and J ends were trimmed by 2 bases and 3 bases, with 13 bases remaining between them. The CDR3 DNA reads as TGTGCCAGCAGCTTCGGCAGGGGAAGGACAGATACGCAGTATTTT. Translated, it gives CASSFGRGRTDTQYF.

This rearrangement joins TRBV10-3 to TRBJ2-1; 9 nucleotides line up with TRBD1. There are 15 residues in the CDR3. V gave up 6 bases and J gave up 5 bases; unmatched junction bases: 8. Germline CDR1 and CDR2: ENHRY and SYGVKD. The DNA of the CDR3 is TGTGCCATCAGACGTACAGGGGGCGCCAACAATGAGCAGTTCTTC. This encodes CAIRRTGGANNEQFF.

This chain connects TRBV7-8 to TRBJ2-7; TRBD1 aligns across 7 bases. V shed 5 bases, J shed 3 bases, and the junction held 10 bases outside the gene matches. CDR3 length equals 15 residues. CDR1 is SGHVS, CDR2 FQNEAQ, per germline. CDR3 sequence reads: CASSPSAHRGYEQYF. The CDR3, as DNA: TGTGCCAGCAGCCCATCGGCCCACAGGGGCTACGAGCAGTACTTC. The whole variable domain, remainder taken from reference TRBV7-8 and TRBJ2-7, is GAGVSQSPRYKVAKRGQDVALRCDPISGHVSLFWYQQALGQGPEFLTYFQNEAQLDKSGLPSDRFFAERPEGSVSTLKIQRTQQEDSAVYLCASSPSAHRGYEQYFGPGTRLTVT.

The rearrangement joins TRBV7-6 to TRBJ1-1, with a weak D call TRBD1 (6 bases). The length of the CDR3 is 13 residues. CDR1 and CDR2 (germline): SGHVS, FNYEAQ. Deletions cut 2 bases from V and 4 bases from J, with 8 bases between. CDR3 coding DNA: TGTGCCAGCAGCTTAACAGGGCCCACTGAAGCTTTCTTT. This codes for CASSLTGPTEAFF.

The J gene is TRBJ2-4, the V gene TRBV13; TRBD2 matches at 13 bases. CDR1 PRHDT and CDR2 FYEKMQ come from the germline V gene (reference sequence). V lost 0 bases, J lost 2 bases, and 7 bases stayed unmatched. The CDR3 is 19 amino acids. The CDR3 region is CASSLGGLAGSDPKNIQYF. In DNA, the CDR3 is TGTGCCAGCAGCTTAGGGGGACTAGCGGGATCCGATCCCAAAAACATTCAGTACTTC.

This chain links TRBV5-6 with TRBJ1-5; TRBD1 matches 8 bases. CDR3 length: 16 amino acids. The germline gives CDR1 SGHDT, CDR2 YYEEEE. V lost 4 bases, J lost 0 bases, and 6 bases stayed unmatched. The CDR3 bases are TGTGCCAGCAGCAGGACAGGGTGGTATAGCAATCAGCCCCAGCATTTT. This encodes CASSRTGWYSNQPQHF.